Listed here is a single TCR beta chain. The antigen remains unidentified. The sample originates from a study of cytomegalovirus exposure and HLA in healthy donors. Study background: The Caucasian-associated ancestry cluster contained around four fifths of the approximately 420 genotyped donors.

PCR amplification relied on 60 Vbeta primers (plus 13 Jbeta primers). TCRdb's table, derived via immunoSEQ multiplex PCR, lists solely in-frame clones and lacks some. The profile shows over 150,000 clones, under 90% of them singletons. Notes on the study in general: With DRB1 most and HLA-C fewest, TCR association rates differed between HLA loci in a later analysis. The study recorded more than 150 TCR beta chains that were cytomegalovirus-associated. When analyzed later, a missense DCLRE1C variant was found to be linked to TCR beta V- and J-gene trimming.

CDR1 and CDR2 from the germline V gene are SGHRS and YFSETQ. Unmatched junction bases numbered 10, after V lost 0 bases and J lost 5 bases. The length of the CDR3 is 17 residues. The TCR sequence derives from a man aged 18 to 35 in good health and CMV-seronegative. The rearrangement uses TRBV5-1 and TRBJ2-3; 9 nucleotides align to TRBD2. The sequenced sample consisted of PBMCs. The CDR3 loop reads CASSLERRGGRGDTQYF. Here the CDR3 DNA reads TGCGCCAGCAGCTTGGAAAGGCGGGGGGGCCGGGGAGATACGCAGTATTTT.